The 11 T cell receptor beta chains presented below share a single source sample, sequenced in a study of cytomegalovirus exposure and HLA in healthy donors. PCR employed 60 Vbeta and 13 Jbeta primers. Profiled with immunoSEQ multiplex PCR; TCRdb holds only in-frame clones, not every one. This repertoire includes under 95,000 clones. Sample: PBMCs. Receptors were obtained from a man between 18 and 29 years old in good health and CMV-seropositive.

The genes are TRBV7-9 and TRBJ2-7; the D is unclear. Germline V gives CDR1 SEHNR, CDR2 FQNEAQ (reference sequence). The V and J ends lost 6 bases and 2 bases respectively, with 11 bases between them. This CDR3 has 13 residues. The CDR3 DNA is TGTGCCAGCAGTTCAGGTAACCCCTACGAGCAGTACTTC. The encoded protein is CASSSGNPYEQYF.

The rearrangement joins TRBV4-2 to TRBJ2-7, with TRBD2 as a possible D gene (6 bases). The germline gives CDR1 LGHNA, CDR2 YNFKEQ. The CDR3 spans 16 residues. Trimming left V 2 bases short and J 2 bases short, with 16 bases between. The DNA for the CDR3 is TGTGCCAGCAGCCAATACCTTTACGGGGAGGCCTACGAGCAGTACTTC. Amino acid sequence: CASSQYLYGEAYEQYF.

This rearrangement joins TRBV5-8 to TRBJ1-5; D ambiguous. This CDR3 has 15 residues. The germline CDR1 and CDR2 sequences are SGHTS and YDEGEE. Trimming removed 0 bases from V and 3 bases from J, with 10 bases in between. The CDR3 region has the DNA TGTGCCAGCAGCTTGGGGCAGGTCTACAATCAGCCCCAGCATTTT. Encoded protein: CASSLGQVYNQPQHF.

The V and J genes are TRBV28 and TRBJ1-2, with D perhaps matching TRBD1 (6 bases). V lost 4 bases and J lost 0, with 12 bases in between. Germline values: CDR1 MDHEN, CDR2 SYDVKM. This CDR3 contains 15 residues. The CDR3 DNA reads as TGTGCCAGCAGTTCCTGGGACACCGCTAACTATGGCTACACCTTC. As protein: CASSSWDTANYGYTF.

The chain has TRBV27 and TRBJ1-6; D is unresolved. This CDR3 region has 18 residues. Germline loops: CDR1 MNHEY, CDR2 SMNVEV (reference sequence). The V end lost 4 bases, the J end lost 7 bases, and 23 bases lay between the germline ends. The CDR3 region is CASSSYAPGGIGNSPLHF. CDR3 bases: TGTGCCAGCAGTTCCTACGCCCCCGGAGGGATAGGGAATTCACCCCTCCACTTT.

The chain recombines TRBV28 with TRBJ1-1; 12 bases agree with TRBD1. Germline CDR1 MDHEN, CDR2 SYDVKM. The CDR3 contains 14 residues. V shed 6 bases and J 12 bases; nucleotides not matched to a gene: 11. Here the CDR3 reads CASSFISGQGATFF. The CDR3 DNA is TGTGCCAGCAGCTTTATCTCGGGACAGGGGGCGACTTTCTTT.

The rearrangement uses TRBV2 and TRBJ1-2, with D perhaps TRBD1 (5 bases). V was trimmed by 0 bases and J by 3 bases, leaving 17 bases between them. This CDR3 region has 17 residues. Germline CDR1 is SNHLY and CDR2 is FYNNEI. Here the CDR3 DNA reads TGTGCCAGCAGTGAAGCGCAGGCGGGGGGTGAAGACTATGGCTACACCTTC. Translated, it gives CASSEAQAGGEDYGYTF.

The chain couples TRBV5-1 to TRBJ1-5, with TRBD1 matching 8 bases. CDR3 length: 15 amino acids. V lost 4 bases, J lost 7 bases, and 10 bases stayed unmatched. The germline gives CDR1 SGHRS, CDR2 YFSETQ. CDR3 bases: TGCGCCAGCAGCCTTAATGACAGGGGAGGACAGCCCCAGCATTTT. Protein product: CASSLNDRGGQPQHF. Based on the CDR3 plus reference TRBV5-1 and TRBJ1-5, the full variable domain is KAGVTQTPRYLIKTRGQQVTLSCSPISGHRSVSWYQQTPGQGLQFLFEYFSETQRNKGNFPGRFSGRQFSNSRSEMNVSTLELGDSALYLCASSLNDRGGQPQHFGDGTRLSIL.

The chain combines TRBV27 with TRBJ2-3, with 13 bases lining up with TRBD2. This CDR3 contains 17 residues. Losses at the gene ends were 5 bases for V and 2 bases for J; bases not matched to a gene: 7. Germline values: CDR1 MNHEY, CDR2 SMNVEV (reference sequence). The DNA for the CDR3 is TGTGCCAGCAGTATGCCGGGACTAGCGGGAAACACAGATACGCAGTATTTT. Translation: CASSMPGLAGNTDTQYF.

V usage is TRBV9 and J usage is TRBJ2-5; 7 bases agree with TRBD2. The CDR3 consists of 15 residues. Germline V gene sequence: CDR1 SGDLS, CDR2 YYNGEE. V was pared by 2 bases and J by 3 bases, with 7 bases of the junction left unmatched. The CDR3 nucleotides are TGTGCCAGCAGCGTTATAGGTCTAGCGGAAGAGACCCAGTACTTC. Amino acids: CASSVIGLAEETQYF.

The V and J genes are TRBV7-3 and TRBJ2-2; 9 bases align to TRBD1. Germline V gives CDR1 SGHTA, CDR2 FQGTGA. V shed 5 bases, J shed 7 bases, and the junction held 8 bases outside the gene matches. This CDR3 region has 15 residues. The CDR3 coding sequence is TGTGCCAGCAGCAAGGGACAGGGAAGAGGCGGGGAGCTGTTTTTT. Amino acids: CASSKGQGRGGELFF.